The 24 T cell receptor beta chains reported below all come from one sample, sequenced in a study of T cells after yellow fever vaccination. TCRdb re-derived calls from the 5' RACE reads in MiXCR, one entry per CDR3 protein. The sample comprises over 110,000 distinct CDR3 sequences, around 7.7% of which are singletons, and approximately 0.67% rests with the top ten. The sample here was CD4+ T cells sorted from PBMCs, taken 5 days after the yellow fever booster vaccination. The receptors here all came from a man aged 30 to 45 who received the YFV17D yellow fever vaccine.

This clonotype has ten or more counts. This chain links TRBV14 with TRBJ2-1, with D hard to call. In germline, CDR1 is SGHDN, CDR2 FVKESK. The CDR3 spans 15 residues. The V gene lost 4 bases and the J gene lost 3 bases, with 13 bases spanning the gap. The DNA for the CDR3 is TGTGCCAGCAGCCCCCAGGTTGGAAACTACAATGAGCAGTTCTTC. Translating it yields CASSPQVGNYNEQFF.

Many counts were recorded for this clonotype. The chain carries TRBV7-2 and TRBJ2-3; TRBD2 matches 14 bases. In germline, CDR1 is SGHTA, CDR2 FQGNSA. The CDR3 contains 17 residues. Germline trimming cut 7 bases from V and 7 bases from J; bases unmatched to any gene: 13. This CDR3 is CASTPDPGTSGSYTQYF. The CDR3 DNA follows: TGTGCCAGCACCCCGGACCCCGGGACTAGCGGGAGTTATACGCAGTATTTT. Full variable domain (missing parts from reference TRBV7-2 and TRBJ2-3): GAGVSQSPSNKVTEKGKDVELRCDPISGHTALYWYRQSLGQGLEFLIYFQGNSAPDKSGLPSDRFSAERTGGSVSTLTIQRTQQEDSAVYLCASTPDPGTSGSYTQYFGPGTRLTVL.

This clonotype was counted at least ten times. CDR3 sequence reads: CASSLWGPERGSYNTGELFF. In DNA form, the CDR3 reads TGCGCCAGCAGCTTGTGGGGCCCGGAGCGGGGCTCTTACAACACCGGGGAGCTGTTTTTT. The J gene is TRBJ2-2, the V gene TRBV5-1; 7 bases map to TRBD2. J was trimmed by 2 bases and V by 1 base; bases with no gene match: 17. This CDR3 is built from 20 residues. Germline CDR1 is SGHRS and CDR2 is YFSETQ. The variable domain in full, with the rest retrieved from reference TRBV5-1 and TRBJ2-2, is KAGVTQTPRYLIKTRGQQVTLSCSPISGHRSVSWYQQTPGQGLQFLFEYFSETQRNKGNFPGRFSGRQFSNSRSEMNVSTLELGDSALYLCASSLWGPERGSYNTGELFFGEGSRLTVL.

Ten or more counts support this clonotype. The chain couples TRBV7-3 to TRBJ2-1, with 8 bases matching TRBD2. This CDR3 is 20 amino acids long. J lost 8 bases, V lost 8 bases, and 29 bases had no gene match. In germline, CDR1 is SGHTA, CDR2 FQGTGA. The CDR3 DNA is TGTGCCAGCCAGTATCGAACAACCGGGGTACTAGCGGAAGGGTGGGATGAGCAGTTCTTC. Protein sequence: CASQYRTTGVLAEGWDEQFF.

This clonotype was detected ten times or more. The chain uses TRBV20-1 and TRBJ2-1; possibly TRBD1 or TRBD2 for D (6 bases each). Trimming removed 2 bases at V and 2 bases at J, with 16 bases between. CDR1 and CDR2 (germline): DFQATT, SNEGSKA (reference sequence). The CDR3 sequence is 16 residues long. The CDR3 sequence: CSARPTRGLAYNEQFF. DNA of the CDR3: TGCAGTGCTAGACCGACCCGGGGGCTAGCCTACAATGAGCAGTTCTTC.

This chain uses TRBV12-3 or TRBV12-4 with TRBJ1-4; 8 nucleotides match TRBD1. With 5 bases clipped from V and 0 bases from J, the junction kept 2 bases outside the gene matches. The CDR3 is made up of 15 amino acids. In DNA form, the CDR3 reads TGTGCCAGCAGTAGGGGACAGGCAACTAATGAAAAACTGTTTTTT. It codes for CASSRGQATNEKLFF.

This clonotype was picked up many times. The chain recombines TRBV20-1 with TRBJ2-1; 12 bases align to TRBD2. The V and J ends lost 1 base and 7 bases, in that order; junction bases with no gene match: 5. CDR1 and CDR2 (germline): DFQATT, SNEGSKA (reference sequence). This CDR3 has 15 residues. The CDR3 nucleotides read TGCAGTGCTAGAGCGACTAGCGGGAGTTTAAATGAGCAGTTCTTC. This encodes CSARATSGSLNEQFF.

The rearrangement links TRBV12-3 or TRBV12-4 to TRBJ2-7, with 8 nucleotides matching TRBD2. Trimming removed 9 bases from V and 4 bases from J; junction bases left unmatched: 5. The CDR3 is 12 residues long. The CDR3 coding sequence is TGTGCCAGGGATCGGGGGGGGTACGAGCAGTACTTC. This sequence encodes CARDRGGYEQYF.

At least ten counts were recorded for this clonotype. The chain recombines TRBV9 with TRBJ1-6; D perhaps matches TRBD1 (5 bases). Germline CDR1 reads SGDLS; CDR2 reads YYNGEE. V lost 3 bases and J 9 bases, leaving 10 bases between the germline ends. The CDR3 has 13 amino acids. The CDR3 DNA reads TGTGCCAGCAGCGCGGGGGGGGTTTCACCCCTCCACTTT. Its protein product is CASSAGGVSPLHF.

The sample holds many counts of this clonotype. The chain links TRBV7-6 to TRBJ2-1, with TRBD2 matching 10 bases. This CDR3 has 17 residues. V shed 0 bases and J 7 bases; nucleotides not matched to a gene: 9. Per the germline V gene, CDR1 is SGHVS and CDR2 is FNYEAQ. This chain's CDR3 is CASSLAAGSGRSNEQFF. The CDR3 coding sequence is TGTGCCAGCAGCTTAGCCGCCGGTAGCGGGAGGAGTAATGAGCAGTTCTTC. The full variable domain, rest sourced from reference TRBV7-6 and TRBJ2-1, is GAGVSQSPRYKVTKRGQDVALRCDPISGHVSLYWYRQALGQGPEFLTYFNYEAQQDKSGLPNDRFSAERPEGSISTLTIQRTEQRDSAMYRCASSLAAGSGRSNEQFFGPGTRLTVL.

This clonotype was seen repeatedly, ten times or more. The chain employs TRBV7-2 and TRBJ1-5; possible D gene TRBD1, 6 bases. Trimming pared 5 bases from V and 7 bases from J, leaving 12 bases between. Germline-derived CDR1 and CDR2 are SGHTA and FQGNSA. This CDR3 has 13 amino acids. CDR3 amino acids: CASSPRGGQPQHF. The CDR3 DNA is TGTGCCAGCAGCCCTAGAGGGGGGCAGCCCCAGCATTTT.

The J gene is TRBJ2-1, the V gene TRBV19; 10 bases match TRBD2. CDR3 length: 14 amino acids. The germline gives CDR1 LNHDA, CDR2 SQIVND (reference sequence). Germline trimming cut 2 bases from V and 8 bases from J; bases unmatched to any gene: 3. The CDR3 loop reads CASSILAGAHEQFF. In DNA, the CDR3 is TGTGCCAGTAGTATACTAGCGGGAGCCCATGAGCAGTTCTTC.

This clonotype was seen ten or more times. J is TRBJ2-3 and V is TRBV6-2 or TRBV6-3, with TRBD2 identical over 7 bases. The CDR3 spans 18 residues. Germline trimming cut 6 bases from V and 1 base from J; bases unmatched to any gene: 16. CDR1 is MNHEY, CDR2 SVGEGT, per germline. CDR3 nucleotide sequence: TGTGCCAGCAGGACTCCCTACTTAACGGGGAGGGGCACAGATACGCAGTATTTT. Translated, it gives CASRTPYLTGRGTDTQYF.

This clonotype was picked up a small number of times. This rearrangement joins TRBV5-4 to TRBJ2-5; D perhaps matches TRBD1 (6 bases). V lost 0 bases to trimming and J lost 1 base, with 10 bases between them. CDR3 length equals 15 residues. Germline V gene data show CDR1 as SGHNT and CDR2 as YYREEE (reference sequence). CDR3 sequence: CASSLAVDSQETQYF. CDR3 nucleotide sequence: TGTGCCAGCAGCTTGGCCGTGGACAGCCAAGAGACCCAGTACTTC.

Ten or more counts support this clonotype. The CDR3 sequence is CASSPDSGTGELFF. In DNA form, the CDR3 reads TGCGCCAGCAGCCCGGACAGTGGCACCGGGGAGCTGTTTTTT. The chain links TRBV5-1 to TRBJ2-2; weak D call: TRBD1 (6 bases). Germline CDR1 and CDR2: SGHRS and YFSETQ. Trimming took off 4 bases at V and 4 bases at J, with 11 bases between the two ends. CDR3 length equals 14 residues.

This clonotype was detected ten times or more. The chain joins TRBV7-2 to TRBJ1-3; TRBD1 might be the D (5 bases). CDR3 size: 16 residues. V was pared by 3 bases and J by 1 base, with 13 bases between. CDR1 is SGHTA and CDR2 is FQGNSA in the germline V gene. CDR3 bases: TGTGCCAGCAGCTTGCTCGGGACGAATTCTGGAAACACCATATATTTT. Translating it yields CASSLLGTNSGNTIYF.

This clonotype was seen repeatedly, ten times or more. This rearrangement joins TRBV14 to TRBJ2-3, with D unresolved. The V and J ends lost 1 base and 7 bases respectively, with 6 bases between them. Germline V gives CDR1 SGHDN, CDR2 FVKESK. The CDR3 is 12 amino acids. DNA of the CDR3: TGTGCCAGCAGCCAAGTTTCCCATACGCAGTATTTT. It yields the protein CASSQVSHTQYF.

There are many counts of this clonotype. J is TRBJ2-5 and V is TRBV5-1, with a possible D match to TRBD1 (5 bases). This CDR3 has 14 amino acids. The V end was cut by 1 base, the J end by 2 bases, with 9 bases between. From germline, CDR1 is SGHRS and CDR2 YFSETQ. CDR3 loop: CASSLFTGQETQYF. The DNA of the CDR3 is TGCGCCAGCAGCTTGTTTACAGGACAAGAGACCCAGTACTTC.

This clonotype appeared many times. The CDR3 coding sequence is TGTGCCAGCAGTGTCGGGGGGGTGACAGCCAGTGAGCAGTTCTTC. Protein: CASSVGGVTASEQFF. The V gene is TRBV6-1, the J gene TRBJ2-1; 8 bases map to TRBD2. Germline V gene data show CDR1 as MNHNS and CDR2 as SASEGT. V was pared by 4 bases and J by 9 bases, with 11 bases of the junction left unmatched. The length of the CDR3 is 15 residues.

Many counts were recorded for this clonotype. V and J are TRBV12-3 or TRBV12-4 and TRBJ2-5; no reliable D call. There are 13 residues in the CDR3. Deletions cut 3 bases from V and 8 bases from J, with 13 bases between. CDR3 region: CASSLGGPSTQYF. The DNA of the CDR3 is TGTGCCAGCAGTTTGGGCGGCCCCAGTACCCAGTACTTC.

This clonotype was observed many times. The gene calls are TRBV12-3 or TRBV12-4 and TRBJ2-3, with TRBD1 matching 7 bases. With 6 bases clipped from V and 1 base from J, the junction kept 7 bases outside the gene matches. The CDR3 has 15 amino acids. CDR3 sequence (DNA): TGTGCCAGCAGGCCCCGGGACAGCCGCACAGATACGCAGTATTTT. Encoded protein: CASRPRDSRTDTQYF.

In its sample, this clonotype was seen many times. The rearrangement links TRBV3-1 to TRBJ2-7; D is possibly TRBD2 (5 bases). Trimming took 4 bases from V and 5 from J, leaving 15 bases between them. The CDR3 consists of 14 residues. Per germline, CDR1 LGHDT and CDR2 YNNKEL (reference sequence). CDR3 residues: CASSRTGESHEQYF. DNA for the CDR3: TGTGCCAGCAGCCGAACCGGGGAGTCCCACGAGCAGTACTTC.

The rearrangement links TRBV6-2 or TRBV6-3 to TRBJ2-6; no clear D. CDR3 length equals 15 residues. Per germline, CDR1 MNHEY and CDR2 SVGEGT. Trimming took off 7 bases at V and 0 bases at J, with 10 bases between the two ends. The CDR3 here is CASNMRNSGANVLTF. The CDR3 nucleotides read TGTGCCAGCAACATGCGAAACTCTGGGGCCAACGTCCTGACTTTC.

This clonotype was recorded a few times. The gene calls are TRBV4-2 and TRBJ2-1, with a tentative D call TRBD2 (6 bases). Germline values: CDR1 LGHNA, CDR2 YNFKEQ. Trimming removed 3 bases from V and 0 bases from J, with 12 bases in between. The CDR3 runs to 16 residues. CDR3 bases: TGTGCCAGCAGCCACATGGCCGGGAGCTCCTACAATGAGCAGTTCTTC. It translates to CASSHMAGSSYNEQFF.